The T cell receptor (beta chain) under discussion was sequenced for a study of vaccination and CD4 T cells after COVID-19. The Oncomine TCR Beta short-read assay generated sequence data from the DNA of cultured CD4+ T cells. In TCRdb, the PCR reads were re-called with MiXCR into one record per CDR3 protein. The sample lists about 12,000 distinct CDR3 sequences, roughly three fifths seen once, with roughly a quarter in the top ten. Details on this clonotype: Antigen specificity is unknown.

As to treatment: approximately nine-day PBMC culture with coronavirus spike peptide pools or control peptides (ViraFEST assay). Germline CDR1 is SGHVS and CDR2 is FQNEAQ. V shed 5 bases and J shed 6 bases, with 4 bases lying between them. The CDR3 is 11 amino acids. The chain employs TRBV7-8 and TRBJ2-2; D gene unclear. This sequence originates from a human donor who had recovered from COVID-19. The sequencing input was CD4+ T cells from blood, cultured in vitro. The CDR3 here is CASSQAGELFF. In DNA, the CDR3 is TGTGCCAGCAGCCAAGCCGGGGAGCTGTTTTTT.